This T cell receptor beta chain was sequenced during a study of blood T cell repertoires in COVID-19. In the authors' workflow: Nucleated cell counts were estimated from reference gene primer amplification. Clones were read by immunoSEQ multiplex PCR, and TCRdb kept only the in-frame ones, dropping some. The V and J calls and clone size were taken over from that table, and D and trimming were inferred from the DNA. The repertoire has fewer than 200,000 clones, around 83% of them found once; the top ten carry more than 1%. Trimming took 6 bases from V and 8 from J; bases not matched to a gene: 8. CDR3 length equals 15 residues. Germline assignment: CDR1 MNHEY and CDR2 SVGAGI.

The chain uses TRBV6-5 and TRBJ2-1, with 12 bases aligning to TRBD2. The source of this sequence is a man aged 40-50 years with acute or convalescent COVID-19. Input material: peripheral blood. The CDR3 DNA reads as TGTGCCAGCAGCCCAGCCGGGACTAGCGGGTATGAGCAGTTCTTC. Its translation: CASSPAGTSGYEQFF.